In this sample, the clone carrying this TCR beta chain turned up once. The sample comes from a study of T cells in localized non-small cell lung cancer. Germline V gene sequence: CDR1 MNHEY, CDR2 SVGAGI. The length of the CDR3 is 14 residues. Unmatched junction bases numbered 9, after V lost 1 base and J lost 9 bases. Profiling relied on immunoSEQ multiplex PCR, and the TCRdb table lists in-frame clones only, not all of them. The data contain 61,000 or so clones, more than 80% of them singletons. The chain is built from TRBV6-5 and TRBJ2-7; 7 positions match TRBD1. Material: peripheral blood, obtained before any cancer treatment. The TCR sequence derives from a woman aged 35 to 70 with stage I lung adenocarcinoma. The CDR3 is CASSYFSGTELQYF. The CDR3 DNA reads as TGTGCCAGCAGTTACTTTTCCGGGACAGAGTTGCAGTACTTC.